A single sample is the source of the 22 T cell receptor beta chains below, sequenced in a study of OX40 agonist ivuxolimab in advanced cancers. Method: immunoSEQ multiplex PCR; TCRdb's copy keeps in-frame clones and lacks some. The sample lists about 80,000 clones, roughly 85% occurring once. The specimen was CD4+ or CD8+ T cells sorted from blood, collected in a trial of the OX40 agonist ivuxolimab. These receptors all stem from an adult with an advanced solid tumor such as melanoma, head and neck, liver or kidney cancer.

This chain links TRBV9 with TRBJ2-5; no clear D gene. V was pared by 0 bases and J by 1 base, with 10 bases between. CDR1 SGDLS and CDR2 YYNGEE come from the germline V gene. CDR3 length equals 15 residues. The CDR3 sequence: CASSVVGVPQETQYF. The CDR3 DNA follows: TGTGCCAGCAGCGTAGTTGGGGTTCCCCAAGAGACCCAGTACTTC.

The chain joins TRBV6-4 to TRBJ2-3; 10 bases map to TRBD2. The CDR3 sequence is 14 residues long. The V segment lost 5 bases and the J segment 1 base; nucleotides outside the gene matches: 0. The germline CDR1 and CDR2 sequences are MRHNA and SNTAGT. The CDR3 DNA is TGTGCCAGCAGTCTAGCGGGAGGCACAGATACGCAGTATTTT. Amino acids: CASSLAGGTDTQYF.

The gene calls are TRBV5-4 and TRBJ2-5; D might be TRBD1 or TRBD2, each matching 5 bases. Germline CDR1 and CDR2: SGHNT and YYREEE (reference sequence). The CDR3 length is 16 residues. V was cut by 0 bases and J by 0 bases, with 12 bases left in between. In DNA form, the CDR3 reads TGTGCCAGCAGCTTGGCCCCGAGGGGAAACCAAGAGACCCAGTACTTC. Amino acid sequence: CASSLAPRGNQETQYF. Looking up the rest from reference TRBV5-4 and TRBJ2-5 gives the full variable domain: ETGVTQSPTHLIKTRGQQVTLRCSSQSGHNTVSWYQQALGQGPQFIFQYYREEENGRGNFPPRFSGLQFPNYSSELNVNALELDDSALYLCASSLAPRGNQETQYFGPGTRLLVL.

This clone has just one count. V and J are TRBV7-2 and TRBJ1-3; tentative D call: TRBD1 (5 bases). V lost 5 bases and J 4 bases, leaving 15 bases between the germline ends. Germline-derived CDR1 and CDR2 are SGHTA and FQGNSA. This CDR3 region has 15 residues. Here the CDR3 DNA reads TGTGCCAGCAGCAGCCGGGGCGCGGAAGGAAACACCATATATTTT. Translated: CASSSRGAEGNTIYF.

The chain is built from TRBV30 and TRBJ2-5, with TRBD1 identical over 8 bases. The V and J ends lost 1 base and 4 bases, in that order; junction bases with no gene match: 8. Germline V CDR1 and CDR2: GTSNPN, SVGIG (reference sequence). The CDR3 has 15 residues. The CDR3 is CAWSAGQGARETQYF. The CDR3 DNA is TGTGCCTGGAGTGCTGGGCAGGGGGCCCGAGAGACCCAGTACTTC.

The J gene is TRBJ2-2, the V gene TRBV19; TRBD1 matches 9 bases. CDR1 is LNHDA, CDR2 SQIVND, per germline (reference sequence). The CDR3 runs 16 residues. Unmatched junction bases numbered 4, after V lost 4 bases and J lost 1 base. The DNA of the CDR3 is TGTGCCAGTAGTAAGGACAGGGGTGAGAACACCGGGGAGCTGTTTTTT. Its translation is CASSKDRGENTGELFF.

The genes are TRBV28 and TRBJ1-2, with TRBD1 as a possible D gene (5 bases). The CDR3 length is 13 residues. The germline V gene encodes CDR1 MDHEN and CDR2 SYDVKM. V was clipped by 6 bases and J by 4 bases, with 12 bases between them. CDR3 nucleotide sequence: TGTGCCAGCAGACTGACAGCTAGCTATGGCTACACCTTC. It codes for CASRLTASYGYTF.

The chain carries TRBV11-3 and TRBJ2-5, with D hard to call. The germline V gene encodes CDR1 SGHNT and CDR2 YENEEA. This CDR3 is built from 13 residues. Between the trimmed V and J ends, which lost 2 bases and 1 base, there was a span of 5 bases. CDR3 loop: CASSLSVQETQYF. In DNA form, the CDR3 reads TGTGCCAGCAGCTTATCAGTCCAAGAGACCCAGTACTTC.

The genes are TRBV6-5 and TRBJ1-1; unclear D gene. Germline loops: CDR1 MNHEY, CDR2 SVGAGI. Trimming removed 5 bases at V and 5 bases at J, with 9 bases between. The CDR3 is 12 residues long. The CDR3 DNA is TGTGCCAGCAGTGATTCGTGGACTGAAGCTTTCTTT. Its protein is CASSDSWTEAFF.

V and J are TRBV5-1 and TRBJ2-2, with TRBD2 matching 8 bases. Germline lookup yields CDR1 SGHRS and CDR2 YFSETQ. The CDR3 sequence is 17 residues long. The J segment lost 2 bases and the V segment lost 4 bases, leaving 10 bases of the junction unmatched. The CDR3 region is CASSHYLAGQNTGELFF. CDR3 DNA sequence: TGCGCCAGCAGCCACTACCTAGCGGGTCAAAACACCGGGGAGCTGTTTTTT.

The chain has TRBV28 and TRBJ2-1, with TRBD2 as a possible D gene (6 bases). The CDR3 is 17 residues long. The V gene's germline CDR1 is MDHEN and CDR2 SYDVKM. V was pared by 1 base and J by 6 bases, with 19 bases between. The CDR3 here is CASSLSRLASYINEQFF. The CDR3 DNA is TGTGCCAGCAGTTTATCCCGGCTAGCGAGCTACATCAATGAGCAGTTCTTC.

For the CDR3, the DNA is TGCGCCTCGGCCAGTCACGTGGCTGCGGCAGGGGACTATGGCTACACCTTC. It yields the protein CASASHVAAAGDYGYTF. This chain joins TRBV4-1 and TRBJ1-2; tentative D call: TRBD1 (6 bases). This CDR3 has 17 residues. Germline CDR1 is MGHRA and CDR2 is YSYEKL. V was pared by 11 bases and J by 3 bases, with 28 bases between.

The chain recombines TRBV6-6 with TRBJ1-2; D is perhaps TRBD1 (5 bases). The CDR3 has 14 amino acids. Deletions cut 7 bases from V and 3 bases from J, with 15 bases between. Germline CDR1 and CDR2: MNHNY and SVGAGI (reference sequence). CDR3 region: CASNSGGEYYGYTF. The CDR3 DNA reads TGTGCCAGCAACTCAGGAGGGGAGTACTATGGCTACACCTTC.

This rearrangement joins TRBV7-2 to TRBJ1-1; D gene unclear. Per germline, CDR1 SGHTA and CDR2 FQGNSA. The CDR3 extends over 14 amino acids. Trimming removed 5 bases from V and 7 bases from J, with 17 bases in between. Here the CDR3 reads CASSEQPLKGEAFF. CDR3 coding DNA: TGTGCCAGCAGCGAACAGCCCTTAAAGGGTGAAGCTTTCTTT.

This clone was detected only once. The V call is TRBV29-1, the J call TRBJ2-2; 7 nucleotides align to TRBD2. The trim removed 3 bases at V and 7 bases at J, leaving 8 bases unmatched. CDR1 and CDR2 (germline): SQVTM, ANQGSEA. This CDR3 region has 14 residues. The CDR3 region is CSVDLRERNGELFF. The CDR3 coding sequence is TGCAGCGTTGATTTGCGGGAGAGGAACGGGGAGCTGTTTTTT.

The chain has TRBV7-6 and TRBJ2-1; D perhaps matches TRBD1 (6 bases). The V and J ends lost 3 bases and 6 bases respectively, with 21 bases between them. The length of the CDR3 is 17 residues. CDR1 is SGHVS, CDR2 FNYEAQ, per germline. The chain's CDR3 is CASSFRGSSERANEQFF. CDR3 sequence (DNA): TGTGCCAGCAGCTTTAGGGGGAGTAGCGAACGCGCCAATGAGCAGTTCTTC.

There are a few counts of this clone. The chain links TRBV28 to TRBJ1-1; D may be TRBD1 (5 bases). CDR3 length: 11 residues. Germline V gene sequence: CDR1 MDHEN, CDR2 SYDVKM. The V end lost 8 bases, the J end lost 4 bases, and 8 bases lay between the germline ends. The chain's CDR3 is CASGAVTEAFF. In nucleotides, the CDR3 is TGTGCCAGCGGGGCGGTCACTGAAGCTTTCTTT.

Sample share makes this clone medium-sized. The V call is TRBV5-8, the J call TRBJ1-5, with 11 nucleotides matching TRBD1. Germline trimming cut 3 bases from V and 3 bases from J; bases unmatched to any gene: 5. This CDR3 comprises 16 residues. CDR1 and CDR2 from the germline V gene are SGHTS and YDEGEE. The CDR3 loop is CASSSADRGHNQPQHF. The CDR3 DNA sequence: TGTGCCAGCAGCTCCGCGGACAGGGGGCACAATCAGCCCCAGCATTTT. The entire variable domain, with the rest obtained from reference TRBV5-8 and TRBJ1-5, is as follows: EAGVTQSPTHLIKTRGQQATLRCSPISGHTSVYWYQQALGLGLQFLLWYDEGEERNRGNFPPRFSGRQFPNYSSELNVNALELEDSALYLCASSSADRGHNQPQHFGDGTRLSIL.

The chain couples TRBV28 to TRBJ2-1; TRBD1 or TRBD2 may be the D gene (6 bases each). The CDR3 covers 14 residues. CDR1 is MDHEN, CDR2 SYDVKM, per germline. The germline V and J ends were trimmed by 5 bases and 8 bases, with 16 bases remaining between them. The CDR3 sequence is CASSGGSGHHEQFF. The CDR3 coding sequence is TGTGCCAGCAGTGGGGGGTCGGGACACCATGAGCAGTTCTTC.

This clone was detected once. V and J are TRBV28 and TRBJ1-1; 7 bases are a match to TRBD1. V gave up 5 bases and J gave up 1 base; unmatched junction bases: 13. CDR1 is MDHEN, CDR2 SYDVKM, per germline. The CDR3 runs to 17 residues. The CDR3 protein is CASSARQGRVPNTEAFF. The CDR3 bases are TGTGCCAGCAGTGCAAGACAGGGACGAGTTCCGAACACTGAAGCTTTCTTT.

The genes are TRBV11-3 and TRBJ2-5, with 13 bases that match TRBD2. The CDR3 totals 16 residues. J gave up 4 bases and V 5 bases, and 7 bases lay outside the gene matches. Germline V gene data show CDR1 as SGHNT and CDR2 as YENEEA. CDR3: CASSPGTSGTSETQYF. CDR3 in DNA: TGTGCCAGCAGCCCGGGGACTAGCGGGACCTCAGAGACCCAGTACTTC.

This clone was seen only once. The chain is built from TRBV5-4 and TRBJ1-1; D remains unclear. The CDR3 totals 13 residues. V was clipped by 0 bases and J by 4 bases, with 7 bases between them. Germline V gene lookup returns CDR1 SGHNT and CDR2 YYREEE (reference sequence). The CDR3 loop is CASSLEGFTEAFF. The DNA for the CDR3 is TGTGCCAGCAGCTTGGAGGGTTTCACTGAAGCTTTCTTT.